The entry below describes one T cell receptor beta chain. The assay was immunoSEQ multiplex PCR, and TCRdb's table has in-frame clones only and misses some. The sample shows around 52,000 clones, about 92% of them seen only once. This sample stems from a study of blood T cell repertoires in COVID-19. The overall study: Researchers got acute and convalescent COVID-19 samples from the United States, Italy and Spain. PBMCs, B-cell-depleted T cells, or T cells provided the cDNA or gDNA that made up the material.

Trimming took 4 bases from V and 0 from J, leaving 12 bases between them. Looked up from germline, CDR1 is SGHRS and CDR2 is YFSETQ. The CDR3 totals 15 residues. Input material: peripheral blood. The receptor comes from a woman of 80 years or more with acute or convalescent COVID-19. The chain uses TRBV5-1 and TRBJ2-3; the D gene is possibly TRBD2 (5 bases). Here the CDR3 reads CASSLEESSTDTQYF. As DNA, the CDR3 is TGCGCCAGCAGCCTGGAGGAGTCTAGCACAGATACGCAGTATTTT.